This T cell receptor (beta chain) emerged from a study of blood T cell repertoires in COVID-19. Study details: There were acute and convalescent COVID-19 samples, and they came from the United States, Italy and Spain. Sources were T cells, B-cell-depleted T cells, or PBMCs; the material itself was cDNA or gDNA.

Germline lookup yields CDR1 MDHEN and CDR2 SYDVKM. This CDR3 contains 16 residues. V was trimmed by 5 bases and J by 0 bases, leaving 13 bases between them. The protocol was immunoSEQ multiplex PCR, while the TCRdb copy is restricted to in-frame clones and leaves out a portion. Here the sample spans over 35,000 clones, about 80% being singletons. The chain links TRBV28 to TRBJ2-2; tentatively, D is TRBD1 (7 bases). This receptor was identified in a human donor with acute or convalescent COVID-19. The donor label of this sample is uncertain. The specimen sequenced was peripheral blood. CDR3 amino acids: CASSAGQGANTGELFF. CDR3 in DNA: TGTGCCAGCAGTGCGGGGCAGGGGGCGAACACCGGGGAGCTGTTTTTT. The whole variable domain, remainder taken from reference TRBV28 and TRBJ2-2, is DVKVTQSSRYLVKRTGEKVFLECVQDMDHENMFWYRQDPGLGLRLIYFSYDVKMKEKGDIPEGYSVSREKKERFSLILESASTNQTSMYLCASSAGQGANTGELFFGEGSRLTVL.